Listed here are 32 T cell receptor beta chains from one sample, sequenced in a study of shared T cell receptors in the human thymus. Libraries were prepared by immunoSEQ multiplex PCR; TCRdb keeps only in-frame clonotypes and omits some of them. This table holds 700,000 to 750,000 clones, approximately 85% found once. Separately, the same data were catalogued under a study of human thymus T cells.

Sequencing was performed on thymocytes. All receptors derive from a girl less than two years old with a congenital heart defect.

The chain has TRBV13 and TRBJ1-5; 9 nucleotides match TRBD1. The CDR3 sequence is 15 residues long. CDR1 and CDR2 (germline): PRHDT, FYEKMQ (reference sequence). With V trimmed by 5 bases and J by 7 bases, 9 bases remained unmatched. CDR3 DNA: TGTGCCAGCAGCGAACAGGGGGCATACCACCAGCCCCAGCATTTT. As protein: CASSEQGAYHQPQHF.

This chain links TRBV5-6 with TRBJ1-1, with D hard to call. CDR1 and CDR2 (germline): SGHDT, YYEEEE. The CDR3 runs 13 residues. The germline V and J ends were trimmed by 0 bases and 6 bases, with 9 bases remaining between them. The CDR3 sequence is CASSLGKEAEAFF. The CDR3 DNA follows: TGTGCCAGCAGCTTGGGTAAGGAGGCTGAAGCTTTCTTT.

This clone was recorded only once. The chain couples TRBV29-1 to TRBJ2-3, with 9 bases that match TRBD1. The trim removed 4 bases at V and 3 bases at J, leaving 23 bases unmatched. The CDR3 length is 20 residues. Germline V lookup: CDR1 SQVTM, CDR2 ANQGSEA. The CDR3: CSVGGLWSRTGEERTDTQYF. The DNA of the CDR3 is TGCAGCGTTGGAGGTCTGTGGTCCCGGACAGGGGAGGAGAGGACAGATACGCAGTATTTT.

The rearrangement uses TRBV5-1 and TRBJ2-1; 7 bases map to TRBD2. The trim removed 7 bases at V and 5 bases at J, leaving 6 bases unmatched. The germline gives CDR1 SGHRS, CDR2 YFSETQ. The CDR3 is 13 amino acids. The CDR3 protein is CASARGVDNEQFF. The CDR3 bases are TGCGCCAGCGCCCGGGGGGTTGACAATGAGCAGTTCTTC.

The chain employs TRBV7-2 and TRBJ1-1; 8 bases fit TRBD1. The germline V gene has CDR1 SGHTA and CDR2 FQGNSA. The CDR3 sequence is 15 residues long. The J segment lost 0 bases and the V segment lost 4 bases, leaving 4 bases of the junction unmatched. CDR3 sequence (DNA): TGTGCCAGCAGCTCGGGACAGGCTCTGAACACTGAAGCTTTCTTT. Its translation: CASSSGQALNTEAFF.

V usage is TRBV5-1 and J usage is TRBJ1-5; D remains ambiguous. This CDR3 is built from 15 residues. The germline V gene encodes CDR1 SGHRS and CDR2 YFSETQ. Trimming cost V 0 bases and J 2 bases, with 9 bases left between them. In DNA form, the CDR3 reads TGCGCCAGCAGCTTGGGCGGGAATGGCAATCAGCCCCAGCATTTT. Translated, it gives CASSLGGNGNQPQHF.

This chain links TRBV7-4 with TRBJ1-2; 7 positions agree with TRBD1. Germline V lookup: CDR1 SGHVT, CDR2 SQSDAQ. V lost 2 bases and J lost 8; bases outside the gene matches: 14. This CDR3 contains 16 residues. CDR3 amino acids: CASSLFPRRDRRGYTF. The CDR3, as DNA: TGTGCCAGCAGCTTATTCCCACGCCGGGACAGAAGGGGCTACACCTTC.

The chain couples TRBV11-3 to TRBJ1-3, with D possibly being TRBD1 (5 bases). The CDR3 runs 17 residues. The V end lost 3 bases, the J end lost 1 base, and 16 bases lay between the germline ends. Germline CDR1 and CDR2: SGHNT and YENEEA. In DNA form, the CDR3 reads TGTGCCAGCAGCTTCGAGACAGCCCCTTTTTCTGGAAACACCATATATTTT. Translating it yields CASSFETAPFSGNTIYF. The whole variable domain, remainder taken from reference TRBV11-3 and TRBJ1-3, is EAGVVQSPRYKIIEKKQPVAFWCNPISGHNTLYWYLQNLGQGPELLIRYENEEAVDDSQLPKDRFSAERLKGVDSTLKIQPAELGDSAVYLCASSFETAPFSGNTIYFGEGSWLTVV.

The rearrangement joins TRBV2 to TRBJ2-2; TRBD2 aligns across 10 bases. V lost 6 bases and J lost 5; bases outside the gene matches: 12. CDR1 and CDR2 from the germline V gene are SNHLY and FYNNEI. This CDR3 has 17 residues. This chain's CDR3 is CASRGVLAGAVTGELFF. DNA for the CDR3: TGTGCCAGCAGGGGGGTCCTAGCGGGGGCGGTTACCGGGGAGCTGTTTTTT. Full variable domain (missing parts from reference TRBV2 and TRBJ2-2): EPEVTQTPSHQVTQMGQEVILRCVPISNHLYFYWYRQILGQKVEFLVSFYNNEISEKSEIFDDQFSVERPDGSNFTLKIRSTKLEDSAMYFCASRGVLAGAVTGELFFGEGSRLTVL.

The chain is built from TRBV14 and TRBJ2-5, with TRBD2 matching 11 bases. In germline, CDR1 is SGHDN, CDR2 FVKESK. The CDR3 sequence is 19 residues long. The junction had 12 bases not matched to a gene; V was cut back by 2 bases and J by 1 base. In DNA, the CDR3 is TGTGCCAGCAGCCAAATCCGGGGGGCTAGCGGGGGGAGCCAAGAGACCCAGTACTTC. Protein: CASSQIRGASGGSQETQYF.

The J gene is TRBJ1-1, the V gene TRBV28, with no clear D. The V end was cut by 3 bases, the J end by 5 bases, with 7 bases between. There are 12 residues in the CDR3. The germline V gene encodes CDR1 MDHEN and CDR2 SYDVKM. CDR3 loop: CASSFPTTEAFF. Written as DNA, the CDR3 is TGTGCCAGCAGTTTCCCCACAACTGAAGCTTTCTTT.

V is TRBV5-6 and J is TRBJ2-6; D perhaps matches TRBD1 (6 bases). The germline V gene encodes CDR1 SGHDT and CDR2 YYEEEE. CDR3 size: 18 residues. Trimming took 5 bases from V and 4 from J, leaving 22 bases between them. The CDR3 region is CASSYPGHKEDGANVLTF. The CDR3 DNA follows: TGTGCCAGCAGTTACCCGGGACACAAGGAGGACGGGGCCAACGTCCTGACTTTC.

This clone was counted a single time. This chain connects TRBV14 to TRBJ1-2; tentative D call: TRBD1 (6 bases). Germline V gene data show CDR1 as SGHDN and CDR2 as FVKESK. V lost 4 bases and J lost 4, with 10 bases in between. There are 13 residues in the CDR3. CDR3 bases: TGTGCCAGCAGCCCTCAACAGGGCTATGGCTACACCTTC. Translated, it gives CASSPQQGYGYTF.

V is TRBV5-1 and J is TRBJ2-5; 9 bases match TRBD1. The CDR3 consists of 14 residues. V trimming: 7 bases; J trimming: 5 bases; junction bases outside the gene matches: 9. Germline CDR1 and CDR2: SGHRS and YFSETQ. The CDR3 reads CASETGGRTETQYF. CDR3 nucleotide sequence: TGCGCCAGCGAAACAGGGGGCAGAACGGAGACCCAGTACTTC.

The V call is TRBV14, the J call TRBJ1-1; 8 bases are shared with TRBD1. CDR1 is SGHDN, CDR2 FVKESK, per germline. This CDR3 spans 19 amino acids. V was clipped by 4 bases and J by 1 base; unmatched bases: 17. CDR3 sequence: CASSREVRGHRWGNTEAFF. As DNA, the CDR3 is TGTGCCAGCAGCCGAGAAGTCAGGGGGCATAGGTGGGGGAACACTGAAGCTTTCTTT.

The chain links TRBV13 to TRBJ2-7; 9 nucleotides line up with TRBD2. Germline values: CDR1 PRHDT, CDR2 FYEKMQ (reference sequence). The CDR3 is 16 amino acids. Trimming cost V 5 bases and J 3 bases; bases outside gene matches: 11. CDR3 sequence (DNA): TGTGCCAGCAGCCCCCTTTCTAGCGGGGAACGCTACGAGCAGTACTTC. Its translation is CASSPLSSGERYEQYF.

This chain joins TRBV7-2 and TRBJ2-1; TRBD2 aligns across 10 bases. J lost 4 bases, V lost 2 bases, and 5 bases had no gene match. Per the germline V gene, CDR1 is SGHTA and CDR2 is FQGNSA. The CDR3 runs 16 residues. The CDR3 DNA reads TGTGCCAGCAGCTTAAAACCTAGCGGGGGATACAATGAGCAGTTCTTC. It yields the protein CASSLKPSGGYNEQFF.

A note on this clone: Germline is not matched at one junction end, which may reflect a read error. The chain couples TRBV23-1 to TRBJ2-3, with D perhaps TRBD1 (5 bases). TRBV23-1 is an open reading frame whose function is uncertain. The CDR3 spans 9 residues. The CDR3 sequence: CASSQDNPF. The CDR3, as DNA: TGCGCCAGCAGTCAGGACAACCCTTTT.

This chain uses TRBV11-1 with TRBJ1-1; D is possibly TRBD1 (6 bases). CDR1 and CDR2 (germline): SGHAT, FQDESV (reference sequence). V was cut by 1 base and J by 9 bases, with 30 bases left in between. This CDR3 is built from 19 residues. The CDR3 protein is CASSLERRMSGALKHQAFF. The CDR3 bases are TGTGCCAGCAGCTTAGAACGCCGTATGTCAGGGGCCCTCAAACACCAAGCTTTCTTT.

The J gene is TRBJ2-7, the V gene TRBV27; 9 positions agree with TRBD1. CDR3 size: 14 residues. Losses at the gene ends were 6 bases for V and 2 bases for J; bases not matched to a gene: 5. Looked up from germline, CDR1 is MNHEY and CDR2 is SMNVEV (reference sequence). For the CDR3, the DNA is TGTGCCAGCAGGGGGGGGGACAGGGCCTACGAGCAGTACTTC. Translation gives CASRGGDRAYEQYF.

The V and J genes are TRBV5-1 and TRBJ1-6; 7 nucleotides align to TRBD1. The CDR3 contains 14 residues. J was trimmed by 7 bases and V by 5 bases; bases with no gene match: 6. Per the germline V gene, CDR1 is SGHRS and CDR2 is YFSETQ. The CDR3 loop reads CASRPGQNNSPLHF. As DNA, the CDR3 is TGCGCCAGCAGACCGGGACAGAACAATTCACCCCTCCACTTT.

This chain uses TRBV9 with TRBJ1-6, with no clear D. CDR1 SGDLS and CDR2 YYNGEE come from the germline V gene. Trimming shortened V by 3 bases and J by 7 bases, and 11 bases separated the two germline ends. This CDR3 is 14 amino acids long. In DNA form, the CDR3 reads TGTGCCAGCAGCGCCCTAATGGAGAATTCACCCCTCCACTTT. This sequence encodes CASSALMENSPLHF.

The V gene is TRBV5-5, the J gene TRBJ2-3; 12 nucleotides match TRBD2. The V segment lost 0 bases and the J segment 5 bases; nucleotides outside the gene matches: 4. The CDR3 length is 16 residues. Per germline, CDR1 SGHKS and CDR2 YYEKEE (reference sequence). In nucleotides, the CDR3 is TGTGCCAGCAGCTTGGGACTAGCGGGGGCCGGAGATACGCAGTATTTT. This encodes CASSLGLAGAGDTQYF.

This sequence joins TRBV6-5 and TRBJ1-2, with 7 bases identical to TRBD1. Germline V CDR1 and CDR2: MNHEY, SVGAGI. The CDR3 spans 11 residues. V was pared by 7 bases and J by 6 bases, with 2 bases of the junction left unmatched. The CDR3 sequence: CASIDRDGYTF. The CDR3 nucleotides are TGTGCCAGCATCGACAGGGATGGCTACACCTTC.

The chain joins TRBV28 to TRBJ1-2; D ambiguous. The V end was cut by 3 bases, the J end by 0 bases, with 8 bases between. Germline CDR1 reads MDHEN; CDR2 reads SYDVKM. The CDR3 sequence is 14 residues long. The CDR3, as DNA: TGTGCCAGCAGTTTTCGAGGGTCTAACTATGGCTACACCTTC. Translating gives CASSFRGSNYGYTF.

This sequence joins TRBV29-1 and TRBJ2-7; weak D call: TRBD1 (6 bases). The CDR3 spans 14 residues. Looked up from germline, CDR1 is SQVTM and CDR2 is ANQGSEA. V dropped 5 bases and J dropped 0 bases, with 14 bases sitting between them. Written as DNA, the CDR3 is TGCAGCGTTACAGGGAAGTCCTCCTCCTACGAGCAGTACTTC. This codes for CSVTGKSSSYEQYF.

The rearrangement joins TRBV14 to TRBJ2-7, with TRBD1 matching 9 bases. With V trimmed by 5 bases and J by 3 bases, 11 bases remained unmatched. The CDR3 length is 16 residues. Germline CDR1 SGHDN, CDR2 FVKESK. The DNA of the CDR3 is TGTGCCAGCAGCAAGAAAAGACAGGGGGAAGACTACGAGCAGTACTTC. The encoded protein is CASSKKRQGEDYEQYF.

The V and J genes are TRBV28 and TRBJ2-7; D remains unclear. V was pared by 2 bases and J by 4 bases, with 15 bases between. Germline V gene data show CDR1 as MDHEN and CDR2 as SYDVKM. This CDR3 contains 15 residues. CDR3 in amino acids: CASSLGPPWAYEQYF. The CDR3 nucleotides are TGTGCCAGCAGTTTAGGCCCCCCTTGGGCGTACGAGCAGTACTTC. Complete variable domain (other parts from reference TRBV28 and TRBJ2-7): DVKVTQSSRYLVKRTGEKVFLECVQDMDHENMFWYRQDPGLGLRLIYFSYDVKMKEKGDIPEGYSVSREKKERFSLILESASTNQTSMYLCASSLGPPWAYEQYFGPGTRLTVT.

The chain couples TRBV12-5 to TRBJ1-5; D may be TRBD1 (5 bases). CDR1 and CDR2 (germline): LGHNT, FRNRAP. V was cut by 5 bases and J by 1 base, with 18 bases left in between. The CDR3 runs to 17 residues. The CDR3 nucleotides are TGTGCTAGTGGTACTTATCAGGGTTTTGTAAGCAATCAGCCCCAGCATTTT. It encodes CASGTYQGFVSNQPQHF.

This CDR3 is CATTTRGYTF. For the CDR3, the DNA is TGTGCCACCACAACCCGGGGCTACACCTTC. This chain links TRBV15 with TRBJ1-2; D gene ambiguous. CDR1 is LNHNV and CDR2 is YYDKDF in the germline V gene (reference sequence). The V and J ends lost 7 bases and 8 bases respectively, with 8 bases between them. The CDR3 extends over 10 amino acids.

The table lists this clone with a count of one. V is TRBV27 and J is TRBJ2-1; TRBD2 might be the D (6 bases). CDR1 is MNHEY and CDR2 is SMNVEV in the germline V gene (reference sequence). The CDR3 spans 18 residues. V was pared by 2 bases and J by 9 bases, with 26 bases between. In DNA form, the CDR3 reads TGTGCCAGCAGTTTAAGTATTGGGAGACTCGCGATGGGGGGTGAGCAGTTCTTC. This encodes CASSLSIGRLAMGGEQFF.

The sample holds a few counts of this clone. The V and J genes are TRBV11-2 and TRBJ2-5; TRBD1 is a possible D gene (6 bases). The CDR3 is 15 amino acids. Germline assignment: CDR1 SGHAT and CDR2 FQNNGV. The V and J ends lost 1 base and 2 bases respectively, with 11 bases between them. The CDR3 here is CASSLALDSQETQYF. The DNA for the CDR3 is TGTGCCAGCAGCTTAGCCCTGGACAGTCAAGAGACCCAGTACTTC.